These 3 T cell receptor beta chains share one sample of origin, sequenced in a study of blood T cell repertoires in COVID-19. This table comes from immunoSEQ multiplex PCR, and its TCRdb copy is limited to in-frame clones, with some not included. The sample carries more than 150,000 clones, 84% recorded once. Sequencing used PBMCs or T cells enriched from blood (not recorded which). All receptors derive from a woman aged 50 to 60 who had recovered from COVID-19.

The chain couples TRBV25-1 to TRBJ2-5; a possible D gene is TRBD2 (5 bases). The length of the CDR3 is 11 residues. The germline V and J ends were trimmed by 4 bases and 5 bases, with 5 bases remaining between them. The germline CDR1 and CDR2 sequences are MGHDK and SYGVNS. CDR3 coding DNA: TGTGCCAGCAGTGCGGGGGAGACCCAGTACTTC. Protein product: CASSAGETQYF. Filled out from reference TRBV25-1 and TRBJ2-5, the complete variable domain reads EADIYQTPRYLVIGTGKKITLECSQTMGHDKMYWYQQDPGMELHLIHYSYGVNSTEKGDLSSESTVSRIRTEHFPLTLESARPSHTSQYLCASSAGETQYFGPGTRLLVL.

V gene TRBV6-4 combines with J gene TRBJ2-2; a weak D match, TRBD2 (6 bases). In germline, CDR1 is MRHNA, CDR2 SNTAGT. Deletions cut 2 bases from V and 5 bases from J, with 15 bases between. The CDR3 extends over 16 amino acids. In DNA, the CDR3 is TGTGCCAGCAGTGACAGGGTAGGAGGGCCGACCGGGGAGCTGTTTTTT. Translating it yields CASSDRVGGPTGELFF.

The rearrangement links TRBV5-1 to TRBJ1-2; 9 bases fit TRBD1. The CDR3 consists of 18 residues. CDR1 and CDR2 from the germline V gene are SGHRS and YFSETQ. Trimming took 0 bases from V and 0 from J; bases not matched to a gene: 9. Here the CDR3 reads CASSLDGTGQGSNYGYTF. The CDR3 DNA reads TGCGCCAGCAGCTTGGACGGTACGGGACAGGGATCTAACTATGGCTACACCTTC.